Listed below are T cell receptor beta chains from one sample, sequenced in a study of T cell responses to AZD1222 COVID-19 vaccine. Measured with immunoSEQ multiplex PCR; TCRdb has only the in-frame clones, and not every one. The sample gives just under 100,000 clones, about 88% of which show up once; roughly 2.8% is in the top ten. This specimen was peripheral blood, taken on day 0 of AZD1222 vaccination. The receptors originated from an adult in good health. Both conserved end residues are part of each CDR3. A D gene is named only where the DNA matches it firmly. Some rows mark clone size as missing; the rest say once, few, many or name a class of expanded clone.

v_call	clone_size	j_call	d_call	cdr3_aa	cdr3_nt
TRBV7-6	.	TRBJ2-2	.	CAGGHPQARELFF	TGTGCCGGAGGCCACCCTCAGGCCCGGGAGCTGTTTTTT
TRBV18	.	TRBJ2-5	TRBD2	CASSPSPGGGQETQYF	TGTGCCAGCTCACCCAGTCCGGGGGGGGGCCAAGAGACCCAGTACTTC
TRBV15	.	TRBJ2-6	.	CATSQKRDGANVLTF	TGTGCCACCAGCCAAAAGAGGGATGGGGCCAACGTCCTGACTTTC
TRBV6-2/TRBV6-3	.	TRBJ2-1	.	CASSNRNEQFF	TGTGCCAGCAGCAATCGGAATGAGCAGTTCTTC
TRBV29-1	.	TRBJ1-2	.	CSVDKGVSYGYTF	TGCAGCGTTGATAAGGGGGTGAGCTATGGCTACACCTTC
TRBV5-1	.	TRBJ2-2	.	CASSLVYTGELFF	TGCGCCAGCAGCTTGGTGTACACCGGGGAGCTGTTTTTT
TRBV7-3	.	TRBJ2-2	TRBD1	CASRKDRATGELFF	TGTGCCAGCCGGAAAGACAGGGCCACCGGGGAGCTGTTTTTT
TRBV9	once	TRBJ2-7	.	CASSATGTPEVEQYF	TGTGCCAGCAGCGCAACCGGGACCCCCGAGGTCGAGCAGTACTTC
TRBV6-5	.	TRBJ1-1	.	CASRMTGNTEAFF	TGTGCCAGCAGGATGACGGGGAACACTGAAGCTTTCTTT
TRBV7-2	.	TRBJ2-7	TRBD1	CASSLDGTGSYEQYF	TGTGCCAGCAGCTTAGATGGGACAGGCTCCTACGAGCAGTACTTC
TRBV7-2	.	TRBJ1-2	.	CASSLRTWGYTF	TGTGCCAGCAGCTTAAGGACCTGGGGCTACACCTTC
TRBV14	.	TRBJ2-3	.	CASSRTLTRTDTQYF	TGTGCCAGCTCACGGACATTAACCCGCACAGATACGCAGTATTTT
TRBV10-1	.	TRBJ2-7	TRBD2	CASSESVAGGNEQYF	TGCGCCAGCAGTGAGTCGGTAGCGGGGGGAAATGAGCAGTACTTC
TRBV6-6	.	TRBJ1-1	.	CASSYSRGSTEAFF	TGTGCCAGCAGTTACTCCAGGGGCTCTACTGAAGCTTTCTTT
TRBV9	.	TRBJ1-2	.	CASSDLQGGFYGYTF	TGTGCCAGCAGCGATTTACAGGGAGGTTTCTATGGCTACACCTTC
TRBV2	.	TRBJ1-2	.	CASRLNYGYTF	TGTGCCAGCAGGCTGAACTATGGCTACACCTTC
TRBV2	.	TRBJ2-1	.	CASSEGQASYNEQFF	TGTGCCAGCAGTGAAGGACAGGCCTCCTACAATGAGCAGTTCTTC
TRBV6-5	.	TRBJ1-5	.	CASSYDPNQPQHF	TGTGCCAGCAGTTACGACCCCAATCAGCCCCAGCATTTT
TRBV11-3	.	TRBJ1-2	.	CASSLADGASGYTF	TGTGCCAGCAGCTTAGCGGACGGTGCCTCCGGCTACACCTTC
TRBV10-3	few	TRBJ2-7	.	CAISETSYEQYF	TGTGCCATCAGTGAGACAAGCTACGAGCAGTACTTC
TRBV9	.	TRBJ2-7	.	CASSVDEVHEQYF	TGTGCCAGCAGCGTAGATGAGGTCCACGAGCAGTACTTC
TRBV9	.	TRBJ1-5	.	CASSVSLIEGQPQHF	TGTGCCAGCAGCGTTTCTCTCATTGAGGGTCAGCCCCAGCATTTT
TRBV11-2	.	TRBJ2-3	TRBD2	CASSRTSGGLQTDTQYF	TGTGCCAGCAGCAGGACTAGCGGGGGGCTCCAGACAGATACGCAGTATTTT
TRBV30	.	TRBJ1-2	TRBD1	CAWSVYVDRGRYGYTF	TGTGCCTGGAGTGTATACGTTGACAGGGGCCGATATGGCTACACCTTC
TRBV10-3	.	TRBJ2-5	TRBD2	CATTRTSGQETQYF	TGTGCCACGACTCGGACTAGCGGGCAAGAGACCCAGTACTTC
TRBV27	once	TRBJ1-2	TRBD1	CASSLRQGAGVRGYTF	TGTGCCAGCAGTCTCCGACAGGGGGCAGGAGTGCGAGGCTACACCTTC
TRBV12-3/TRBV12-4	.	TRBJ2-1	.	CASSLGSAGEQFF	TGTGCCAGCAGTTTAGGATCGGCCGGCGAGCAGTTCTTC
TRBV5-1	.	TRBJ2-4	TRBD1	CASSSPGQGSLLAKNIQYF	TGCGCCAGCAGCTCACCGGGACAGGGTTCCCTACTAGCCAAAAACATTCAGTACTTC
TRBV5-1	.	TRBJ1-2	.	CASSLADGYGYTF	TGCGCCAGCAGCTTGGCAGACGGCTATGGCTACACCTTC
TRBV6-4	.	TRBJ2-1	TRBD2	CASSPLAGANEQFF	TGTGCCAGCAGCCCACTAGCGGGGGCCAATGAGCAGTTCTTC
TRBV21-1	.	TRBJ1-4	.	CASSKVGGTGSSHRRKLFF	TGTGCCAGCAGCAAGGTGGGAGGGACAGGGTCGTCGCACCGCAGAAAACTGTTTTTT
TRBV5-1	.	TRBJ2-7	TRBD2	CASSFSGGSYEQYF	TGCGCCAGCAGCTTCAGCGGGGGCTCCTACGAGCAGTACTTC
TRBV14	.	TRBJ1-1	.	CASRVDGNTEAFF	TGTGCCAGCAGGGTGGACGGCAACACTGAAGCTTTCTTT
TRBV5-1	.	TRBJ2-5	.	CASRHQGNLKTQYF	TGCGCCAGCAGGCACCAGGGGAACCTAAAGACCCAGTACTTC
TRBV6-2/TRBV6-3	.	TRBJ2-3	TRBD2	CASSSPGLEKDTQYF	TGTGCCAGCAGTTCGCCGGGACTAGAGAAAGATACGCAGTATTTT
TRBV19	.	TRBJ1-5	.	CASSIYHQNQPQHF	TGTGCCAGTAGTATATATCACCAAAATCAGCCCCAGCATTTT
TRBV6-4	.	TRBJ1-5	.	CASSESGEGQPQHF	TGTGCCAGCAGTGAGTCGGGAGAGGGTCAGCCCCAGCATTTT
TRBV11-3	many	TRBJ1-3	.	CASSPAGNTIYF	TGTGCCAGCAGCCCCGCTGGAAACACCATATATTTT
TRBV2	once	TRBJ2-5	.	CASSGRMRETQYF	TGTGCCAGCAGTGGGCGCATGCGGGAGACCCAGTACTTC
TRBV18	.	TRBJ1-2	.	CASSPQGDNYGYTF	TGTGCCAGCTCACCACAGGGGGATAACTATGGCTACACCTTC
TRBV29-1	.	TRBJ1-1	.	CSVVVNTEAFF	TGCAGCGTTGTGGTGAACACTGAAGCTTTCTTT
TRBV19	few	TRBJ1-5	TRBD1	CASSDRGIYSNQPQHF	TGTGCCAGTAGTGACAGGGGGATATATAGCAATCAGCCCCAGCATTTT
TRBV5-6	.	TRBJ1-2	TRBD1	CASSLRTGDGYTF	TGTGCCAGCAGCTTGCGGACAGGGGATGGCTACACCTTC
TRBV11-2	few	TRBJ2-7	.	CASSKPRGEQYF	TGTGCCAGCAGCAAACCCAGAGGAGAGCAGTACTTC
TRBV18	.	TRBJ1-6	.	CASSPAVPSGSYNSPLHF	TGTGCCAGCTCACCAGCAGTTCCCAGTGGGTCCTATAATTCACCCCTCCACTTT
TRBV18	few	TRBJ1-1	.	CASSPLNTEAFF	TGTGCCAGCTCACCACTGAACACTGAAGCTTTCTTT
TRBV20-1	few	TRBJ1-2	.	CSASSQGMGYGYTF	TGCAGTGCTAGTTCGCAGGGCATGGGCTATGGCTACACCTTC
TRBV7-2	.	TRBJ2-5	.	CASSTAPGLQYQETQYF	TGTGCCAGCAGCACCGCACCGGGACTCCAGTACCAAGAGACCCAGTACTTC